The sequence of this TCR beta chain was determined in a study of T-cell reconstitution after alpha-beta-depleted transplantation in children. Findings and limits, study-wide: Several hundred graft clones that had expanded were reportedly the source of alpha-beta T cells about two months after transplant. Newly produced T cells mostly provided counts and TCRbeta diversity after one year, as hyperexpanded clones declined. Certain patients had high TCRbeta diversity at day 60, and it came from recipient T cells and thymic progenitors that survived.

This clonotype was counted many times. Its antigen is not identified. Trimming cost V 5 bases and J 9 bases, with 18 bases left between them. The germline V gene has CDR1 SGHDT and CDR2 YYEEEE. The CDR3 sequence is 13 residues long. The TCRbeta library incorporated unique molecular identifiers. In TCRdb, the PCR reads were re-called with MiXCR into one record per CDR3 protein. This table holds hundreds of thousands of distinct CDR3 sequences, about a tenth found once. Source: PBMCs, taken before TCRalphabeta/CD19-depleted stem cell transplant. The chain uses TRBV5-6 and TRBJ2-7; perhaps TRBD1 as D (6 bases). This receptor was taken from a child in the first two years of life with acute myeloid leukemia, due to receive a stem cell transplant. The CDR3 region has the DNA TGTGCCAGCAGTTCTGGACAGCCGGGTGGGCAGTACTTC. Translated: CASSSGQPGGQYF.